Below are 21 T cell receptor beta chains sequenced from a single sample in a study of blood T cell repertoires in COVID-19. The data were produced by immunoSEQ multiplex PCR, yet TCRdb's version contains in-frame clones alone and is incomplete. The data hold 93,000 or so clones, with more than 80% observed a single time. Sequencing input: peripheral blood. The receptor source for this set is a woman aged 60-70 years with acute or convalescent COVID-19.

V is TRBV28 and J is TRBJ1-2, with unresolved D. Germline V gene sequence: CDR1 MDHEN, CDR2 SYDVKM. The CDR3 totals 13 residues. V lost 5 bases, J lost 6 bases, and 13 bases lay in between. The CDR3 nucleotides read TGTGCCAGCAGTCCCCCTCAGGCCCATGGCTACACCTTC. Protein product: CASSPPQAHGYTF.

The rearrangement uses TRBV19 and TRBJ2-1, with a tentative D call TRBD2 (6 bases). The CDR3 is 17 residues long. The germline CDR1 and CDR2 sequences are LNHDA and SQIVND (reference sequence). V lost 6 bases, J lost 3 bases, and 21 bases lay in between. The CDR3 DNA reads TGTGCCAGTAGCCGAACCTTCGGGAGCGGGCACTACAATGAGCAGTTCTTC. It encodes CASSRTFGSGHYNEQFF.

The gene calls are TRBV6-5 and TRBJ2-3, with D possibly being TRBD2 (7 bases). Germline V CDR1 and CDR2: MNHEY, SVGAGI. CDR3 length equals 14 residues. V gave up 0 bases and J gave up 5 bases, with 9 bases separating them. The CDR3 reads CASSYSRGGDTQYF. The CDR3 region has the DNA TGTGCCAGCAGTTACTCGAGGGGGGGAGATACGCAGTATTTT.

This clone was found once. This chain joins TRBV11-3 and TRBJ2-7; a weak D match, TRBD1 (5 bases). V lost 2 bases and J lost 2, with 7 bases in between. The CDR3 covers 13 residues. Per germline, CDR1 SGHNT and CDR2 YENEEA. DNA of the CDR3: TGTGCCAGCAGCTTACCAGGGACCTACGAGCAGTACGTC. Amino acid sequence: CASSLPGTYEQYV.

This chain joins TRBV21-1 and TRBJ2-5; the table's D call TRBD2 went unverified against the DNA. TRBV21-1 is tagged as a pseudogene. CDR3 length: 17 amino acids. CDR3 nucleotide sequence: TGTGCCAGCAGCAAAGATCTAAGGACTAGGGGTCAAGAGACCCAGTACTTC. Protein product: CASSKDLRTRGQETQYF.

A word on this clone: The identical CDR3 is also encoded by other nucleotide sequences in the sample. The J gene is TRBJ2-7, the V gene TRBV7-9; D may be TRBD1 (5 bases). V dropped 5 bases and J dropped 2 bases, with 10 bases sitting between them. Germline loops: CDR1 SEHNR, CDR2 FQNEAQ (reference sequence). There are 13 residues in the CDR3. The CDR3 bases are TGTGCCAGCAGCATACAGGTTACCTACGAGCAGTACTTC. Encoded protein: CASSIQVTYEQYF. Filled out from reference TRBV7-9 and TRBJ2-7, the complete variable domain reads DTGVSQNPRHKITKRGQNVTFRCDPISEHNRLYWYRQTLGQGPEFLTYFQNEAQLEKSRLLSDRFSAERPKGSFSTLEIQRTEQGDSAMYLCASSIQVTYEQYFGPGTRLTVT.

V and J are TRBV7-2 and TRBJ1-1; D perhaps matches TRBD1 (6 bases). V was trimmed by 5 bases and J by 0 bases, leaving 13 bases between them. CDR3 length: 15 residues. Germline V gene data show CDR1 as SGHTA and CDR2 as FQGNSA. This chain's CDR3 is CASSPVQGLNTEAFF. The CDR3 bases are TGTGCCAGCAGCCCCGTCCAGGGGTTGAACACTGAAGCTTTCTTT.

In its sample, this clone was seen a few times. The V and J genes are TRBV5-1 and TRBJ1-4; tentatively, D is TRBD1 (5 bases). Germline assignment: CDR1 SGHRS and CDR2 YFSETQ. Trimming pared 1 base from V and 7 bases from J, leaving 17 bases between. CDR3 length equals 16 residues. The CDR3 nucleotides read TGCGCCAGCAGCTTGTTGGGCTGGGGGGAAAGTGAAAAACTGTTTTTT. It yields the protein CASSLLGWGESEKLFF.

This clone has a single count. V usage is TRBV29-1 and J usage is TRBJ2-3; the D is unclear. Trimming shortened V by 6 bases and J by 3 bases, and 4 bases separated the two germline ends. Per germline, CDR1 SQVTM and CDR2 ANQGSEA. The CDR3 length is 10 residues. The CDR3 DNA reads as TGCAGCGTCGGGACAGATACGCAGTATTTT. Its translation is CSVGTDTQYF.

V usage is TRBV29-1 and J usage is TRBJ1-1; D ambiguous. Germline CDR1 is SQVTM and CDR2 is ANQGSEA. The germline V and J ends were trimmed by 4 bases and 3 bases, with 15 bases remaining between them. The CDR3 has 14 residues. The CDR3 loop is CSVGRSAVDTEAFF. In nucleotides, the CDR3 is TGCAGCGTTGGAAGGAGTGCGGTGGACACTGAAGCTTTCTTT. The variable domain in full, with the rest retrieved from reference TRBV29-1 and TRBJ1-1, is SAVISQKPSRDICQRGTSLTIQCQVDSQVTMMFWYRQQPGQSLTLIATANQGSEATYESGFVIDKFPISRPNLTFSTLTVSNMSPEDSSIYLCSVGRSAVDTEAFFGQGTRLTVV.

The CDR3: CASKTSWGDYGYTF. The DNA of the CDR3 is TGTGCCAGTAAAACCTCTTGGGGCGACTATGGCTACACCTTC. V and J are TRBV6-5 and TRBJ1-2; D might be TRBD1 (5 bases). The V gene's germline CDR1 is MNHEY and CDR2 SVGAGI. The length of the CDR3 is 14 residues. Trimming cost V 9 bases and J 3 bases, with 17 bases left between them.

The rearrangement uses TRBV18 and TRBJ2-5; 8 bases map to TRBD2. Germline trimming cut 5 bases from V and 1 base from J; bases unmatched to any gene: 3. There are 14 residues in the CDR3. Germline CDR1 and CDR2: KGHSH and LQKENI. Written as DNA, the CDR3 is TGTGCCAGCTCAGGTGGACTAGCCCAAGAGACCCAGTACTTC. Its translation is CASSGGLAQETQYF.

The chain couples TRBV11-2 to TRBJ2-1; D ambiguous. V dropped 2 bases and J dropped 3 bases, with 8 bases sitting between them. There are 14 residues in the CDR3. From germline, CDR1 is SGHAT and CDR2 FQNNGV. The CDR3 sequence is CASSLRAFYNEQFF. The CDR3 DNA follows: TGTGCCAGCAGCTTACGAGCGTTCTACAATGAGCAGTTCTTC.

The CDR3 nucleotides read TGTGCCAGCAGCCAAGGACAGTTTGAAGCTTTCTTT. This translates into CASSQGQFEAFF. The rearrangement uses TRBV5-4 and TRBJ1-1; TRBD1 is a possible D gene (6 bases). Trimming took off 4 bases at V and 7 bases at J, with 11 bases between the two ends. Germline values: CDR1 SGHNT, CDR2 YYREEE (reference sequence). This CDR3 is 12 amino acids long.

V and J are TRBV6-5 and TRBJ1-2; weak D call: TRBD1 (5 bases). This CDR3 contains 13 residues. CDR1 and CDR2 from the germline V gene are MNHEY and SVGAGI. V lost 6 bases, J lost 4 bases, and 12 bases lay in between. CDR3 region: CASRGGRSYGYTF. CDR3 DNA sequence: TGTGCCAGCAGGGGGGGGAGGTCCTATGGCTACACCTTC.

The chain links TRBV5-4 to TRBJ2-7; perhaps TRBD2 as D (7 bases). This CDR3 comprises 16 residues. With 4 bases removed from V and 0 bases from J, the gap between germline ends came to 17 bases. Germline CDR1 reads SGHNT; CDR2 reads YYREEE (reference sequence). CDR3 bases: TGTGCCAGCAGCAACGCGGGGGCGGGAACCTCCTACGAGCAGTACTTC. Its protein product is CASSNAGAGTSYEQYF.

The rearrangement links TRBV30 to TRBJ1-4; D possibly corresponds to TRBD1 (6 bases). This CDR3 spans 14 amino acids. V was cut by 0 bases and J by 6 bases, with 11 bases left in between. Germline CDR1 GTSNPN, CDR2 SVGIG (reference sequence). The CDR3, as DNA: TGTGCCTGGAGTGTACCAGGGGTCGATGAAAAACTGTTTTTT. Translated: CAWSVPGVDEKLFF.

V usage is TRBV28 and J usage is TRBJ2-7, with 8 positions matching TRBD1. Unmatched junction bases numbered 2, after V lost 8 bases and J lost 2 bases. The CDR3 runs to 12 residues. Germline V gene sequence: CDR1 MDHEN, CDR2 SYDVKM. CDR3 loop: CASRGQAYEQYF. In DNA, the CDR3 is TGTGCCAGCCGGGGACAGGCCTACGAGCAGTACTTC.

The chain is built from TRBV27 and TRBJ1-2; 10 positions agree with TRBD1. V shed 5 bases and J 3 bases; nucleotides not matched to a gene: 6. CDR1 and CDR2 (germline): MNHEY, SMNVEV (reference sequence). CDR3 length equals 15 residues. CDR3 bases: TGTGCCAGCAGTAAGGGACAGGGGATGTACTATGGCTACACCTTC. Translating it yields CASSKGQGMYYGYTF.

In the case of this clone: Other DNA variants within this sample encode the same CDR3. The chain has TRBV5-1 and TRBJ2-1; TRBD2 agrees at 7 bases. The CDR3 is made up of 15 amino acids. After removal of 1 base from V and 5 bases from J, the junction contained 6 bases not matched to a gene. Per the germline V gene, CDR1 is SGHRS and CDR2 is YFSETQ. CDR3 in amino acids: CASSLRLAENNEQFF. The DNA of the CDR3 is TGCGCCAGCAGCTTGCGGCTAGCGGAGAACAATGAGCAGTTCTTC.

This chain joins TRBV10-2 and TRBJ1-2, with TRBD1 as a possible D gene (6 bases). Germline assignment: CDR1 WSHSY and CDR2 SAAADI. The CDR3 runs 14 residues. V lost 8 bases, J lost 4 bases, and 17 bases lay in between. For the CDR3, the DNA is TGCGCCAGCGGTGGGGGAGGGGGGAGCTATGGCTACACCTTC. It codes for CASGGGGGSYGYTF.